The source of this T cell receptor (beta chain) is a study of OX40 agonist ivuxolimab in advanced cancers. Germline CDR1 and CDR2: SQVTM and ANQGSEA. The CDR3 sequence is 14 residues long. V was trimmed by 8 bases and J by 1 base, leaving 16 bases between them. Clones were sequenced by immunoSEQ multiplex PCR, and TCRdb holds only the in-frame ones, with some missing. The profile shows approximately 90,000 clones, roughly 85% of them singletons. Sequenced material: CD4+ or CD8+ T cells sorted from blood, taken in a trial of the OX40 agonist ivuxolimab. The chain is built from TRBV29-1 and TRBJ2-3; unclear D gene. The receptor's source is an adult with an advanced solid tumor such as melanoma, head and neck, liver or kidney cancer. The chain's CDR3 is CSTPAGMGTDTQYF. The CDR3, as DNA: TGCAGCACCCCCGCTGGGATGGGCACAGATACGCAGTATTTT.